The 29 T cell receptor beta chains below come from one sample, sequenced in a study of response to subunit inactivated influenza vaccine. TCRdb reanalysed the RT-PCR reads using MiXCR and keeps one entry per CDR3 protein. Of roughly 570,000 distinct CDR3 sequences in the sample, roughly 13% were seen once. The sequencing here drew on PBMCs from blood, taken around seven weeks after vaccination. These receptors all come from a man in his forties or fifties who received an inactivated influenza vaccine.

The chain carries TRBV11-2 and TRBJ2-7, with 7 bases aligning to TRBD1. Germline CDR1 reads SGHAT; CDR2 reads FQNNGV. The V and J ends lost 2 bases and 0 bases, in that order; junction bases with no gene match: 13. This CDR3 is 18 amino acids long. The CDR3 DNA sequence: TGTGCCAGCAGCTTAAGGGACAGCGGTAAGGATTTCTCCTACGAGCAGTACTTC. Its protein is CASSLRDSGKDFSYEQYF.

The chain has TRBV7-2 and TRBJ2-2; TRBD1 might be the D (6 bases). CDR1 and CDR2 from the germline V gene are SGHTA and FQGNSA. This CDR3 is built from 15 residues. Trimming pared 5 bases from V and 5 bases from J, leaving 15 bases between. The CDR3 loop is CASSAQTQGTGELFF. CDR3 in DNA: TGTGCCAGCAGCGCGCAGACACAGGGAACCGGGGAGCTGTTTTTT.

The CDR3 spells CASSETGGSGSYEQYF. For the CDR3, the DNA is TGTGCCAGCAGTGAAACCGGGGGTAGTGGCTCCTACGAGCAGTACTTC. This rearrangement joins TRBV25-1 to TRBJ2-7, with D possibly matching TRBD2 (6 bases). Germline CDR1 MGHDK, CDR2 SYGVNS. CDR3 length: 16 residues. V dropped 2 bases and J dropped 0 bases, with 14 bases sitting between them.

This clonotype was seen at least ten times. The chain couples TRBV12-3 or TRBV12-4 to TRBJ2-3; 8 positions match TRBD2. The CDR3 is 15 residues long. V was pared by 6 bases and J by 3 bases, with 8 bases of the junction left unmatched. This CDR3 reads CASSVIAGRTDTQYF. The CDR3 region has the DNA TGTGCCAGCAGCGTGATAGCGGGGAGGACAGATACGCAGTATTTT.

The chain employs TRBV20-1 and TRBJ2-5; tentative D call: TRBD2 (5 bases). Germline lookup yields CDR1 DFQATT and CDR2 SNEGSKA (reference sequence). The germline V and J ends were trimmed by 6 bases and 2 bases, with 13 bases remaining between them. CDR3 length: 13 residues. CDR3 nucleotides: TGCAGTGCCCCCGGACGGGGACAAGAGACCCAGTACTTC. As protein: CSAPGRGQETQYF.

For this clonotype: The junction and the germline gene differ at one end; a read error may be behind it. The chain combines TRBV12-3 or TRBV12-4 with TRBJ2-1; D unresolved. This CDR3 contains 13 residues. CDR3 sequence: CASRLDVYNEQFF. The CDR3 DNA sequence: TGTGCCAGCAGATTAGATGTATACAATGAGCAGTTCTTC.

The V and J genes are TRBV5-1 and TRBJ2-5; D possibly uses TRBD1 or TRBD2 (5 bases each). The CDR3 contains 14 residues. V lost 6 bases and J 5 bases, leaving 17 bases between the germline ends. The V gene's germline CDR1 is SGHRS and CDR2 YFSETQ. This CDR3 is CASIPGPTEETQYF. The CDR3 DNA reads TGCGCCAGCATACCGGGACCGACGGAGGAGACCCAGTACTTC.

This clonotype was seen many times. The chain's CDR3 is CSVESWQPIPPGGANVLTF. The CDR3 bases are TGCAGCGTTGAGTCTTGGCAACCCATTCCTCCGGGGGGGGCCAACGTCCTGACTTTC. The V call is TRBV29-1, the J call TRBJ2-6; perhaps TRBD2 as D (5 bases). This CDR3 comprises 19 residues. Trimming left V 3 bases short and J 4 bases short, with 25 bases between. From germline, CDR1 is SQVTM and CDR2 ANQGSEA.

This clonotype was counted only a few times. The CDR3 DNA reads TGCGCCAGCAGACATGACAGCGTTAGCTCCTACGAGCAGTACTTC. This encodes CASRHDSVSSYEQYF. This chain connects TRBV5-1 to TRBJ2-7, with D perhaps TRBD1 (5 bases). CDR3 length: 15 amino acids. In germline, CDR1 is SGHRS, CDR2 YFSETQ. The V gene lost 5 bases and the J gene lost 0 bases, with 15 bases spanning the gap.

This chain links TRBV10-3 with TRBJ1-1; no firm D call. The germline V gene has CDR1 ENHRY and CDR2 SYGVKD. CDR3 length: 13 amino acids. The V gene lost 0 bases and the J gene lost 12 bases, with 14 bases spanning the gap. CDR3 nucleotide sequence: TGTGCCATCAGTGAGTCATTAACTACGGGGACTTTCTTT. This sequence encodes CAISESLTTGTFF.

The chain combines TRBV7-2 with TRBJ2-1; TRBD2 agrees at 9 bases. Germline V gene data show CDR1 as SGHTA and CDR2 as FQGNSA. This CDR3 comprises 15 residues. Losses at the gene ends were 5 bases for V and 9 bases for J; bases not matched to a gene: 11. DNA of the CDR3: TGTGCCAGCAGCCCGACCGGGACTAGCATTACTGAGCAGTTCTTC. Translating it yields CASSPTGTSITEQFF.

The chain employs TRBV7-9 and TRBJ1-1, with D tentatively TRBD1 (6 bases). The V end lost 5 bases, the J end lost 5 bases, and 18 bases lay between the germline ends. Germline CDR1 and CDR2: SEHNR and FQNEAQ (reference sequence). CDR3 size: 15 residues. CDR3 DNA: TGTGCCAGCAGCCCCCAGGGGAGGGGAAGGACTGAAGCTTTCTTT. It codes for CASSPQGRGRTEAFF. The whole variable domain, filled in from reference TRBV7-9 and TRBJ1-1, reads DTGVSQNPRHKITKRGQNVTFRCDPISEHNRLYWYRQTLGQGPEFLTYFQNEAQLEKSRLLSDRFSAERPKGSFSTLEIQRTEQGDSAMYLCASSPQGRGRTEAFFGQGTRLTVV.

This clonotype was counted at least ten times. The chain links TRBV10-3 to TRBJ1-2; D uncertain. The V gene's germline CDR1 is ENHRY and CDR2 SYGVKD. CDR3 length equals 13 residues. V lost 9 bases to trimming and J lost 4 bases, with 15 bases between them. The CDR3 DNA reads TGTGCCATATCGGATCCCACGGCCTATGGCTACACCTTC. The encoded protein is CAISDPTAYGYTF.

This clonotype occurred a few times. This rearrangement joins TRBV5-1 to TRBJ2-1; the match to TRBD2 covers 7 bases. Germline loops: CDR1 SGHRS, CDR2 YFSETQ. J was trimmed by 7 bases and V by 3 bases; bases with no gene match: 13. The CDR3 has 16 amino acids. In DNA, the CDR3 is TGCGCCAGCAGCTATTTGGGGCTAGCGGAAGGGAATGAGCAGTTCTTC. This encodes CASSYLGLAEGNEQFF.

This rearrangement joins TRBV29-1 to TRBJ2-5, with 7 positions matching TRBD2. V dropped 6 bases and J dropped 1; count of bases not matched to a gene: 5. Germline V gene data show CDR1 as SQVTM and CDR2 as ANQGSEA. CDR3 length equals 13 residues. CDR3 sequence: CSVELALQETQYF. The CDR3 DNA sequence: TGCAGCGTGGAACTAGCGCTCCAAGAGACCCAGTACTTC.

The rearrangement links TRBV5-1 to TRBJ1-3, with D unresolved. Germline V gene sequence: CDR1 SGHRS, CDR2 YFSETQ. The CDR3 runs 16 residues. Between the trimmed V and J ends, which lost 0 bases and 0 bases, there was a span of 10 bases. CDR3 in amino acids: CASSLALGSSGNTIYF. Here the CDR3 DNA reads TGCGCCAGCAGCTTGGCCCTGGGGAGCTCTGGAAACACCATATATTTT.

The chain has TRBV24-1 and TRBJ2-7; 7 nucleotides match TRBD2. The V gene end was trimmed by 4 bases and the J gene end by 3 bases; junction bases not matched to a gene: 5. Germline V gene data show CDR1 as KGHDR and CDR2 as SFDVKD. This CDR3 comprises 14 residues. The CDR3 spells CATSDRGENYEQYF. CDR3 nucleotide sequence: TGTGCCACCAGTGACCGGGGGGAGAACTACGAGCAGTACTTC.

There are a few counts of this clonotype. The chain employs TRBV28 and TRBJ1-2, with D maybe TRBD1 (5 bases). This CDR3 is built from 14 residues. From germline, CDR1 is MDHEN and CDR2 SYDVKM. The V end was cut by 7 bases, the J end by 0 bases, with 12 bases between. The CDR3 DNA reads TGTGCCAGCAATCTCTGGGGCACTAACTATGGCTACACCTTC. Translated, it gives CASNLWGTNYGYTF.

This clonotype was counted between two and nine times. The CDR3 sequence: CSASGTGIYNEQFF. The CDR3 DNA reads TGCAGTGCTTCCGGGACAGGGATATACAATGAGCAGTTCTTC. The chain couples TRBV20-1 to TRBJ2-1; TRBD1 aligns across 9 bases. Germline values: CDR1 DFQATT, CDR2 SNEGSKA (reference sequence). V dropped 5 bases and J dropped 4; count of bases not matched to a gene: 6. This CDR3 region has 14 residues.

This clonotype was observed a few times. The gene calls are TRBV5-1 and TRBJ1-2; tentative D call: TRBD1 (6 bases). V lost 5 bases to trimming and J lost 2 bases, with 10 bases between them. Germline V lookup: CDR1 SGHRS, CDR2 YFSETQ. The CDR3 is 13 amino acids. The chain's CDR3 is CASREGQNYGYTF. The CDR3 DNA is TGCGCCAGCAGAGAAGGACAGAACTATGGCTACACCTTC.

This clonotype was picked up a small number of times. The chain is built from TRBV20-1 and TRBJ1-5; TRBD1 might be the D (6 bases). In germline, CDR1 is DFQATT, CDR2 SNEGSKA (reference sequence). This CDR3 has 14 amino acids. Trimming left V 6 bases short and J 3 bases short, with 15 bases between. The CDR3 spells CSALQGTPNQPQHF. CDR3 DNA sequence: TGCAGTGCCCTACAGGGTACTCCCAATCAGCCCCAGCATTTT.

This chain joins TRBV6-5 and TRBJ1-2, with 10 bases matching TRBD1. J gave up 6 bases and V 3 bases, and 7 bases lay outside the gene matches. This CDR3 spans 15 amino acids. Germline V CDR1 and CDR2: MNHEY, SVGAGI. The CDR3 spells CASSYALTGGNGYTF. The CDR3 DNA follows: TGTGCCAGCAGTTATGCCCTGACAGGGGGCAATGGCTACACCTTC.

This clonotype was recorded many times. The chain uses TRBV2 and TRBJ2-3; D is ambiguous. This CDR3 contains 13 residues. Germline lookup yields CDR1 SNHLY and CDR2 FYNNEI. The germline V and J ends were trimmed by 2 bases and 3 bases, with 6 bases remaining between them. The CDR3 protein is CASSETATDTQYF. CDR3 nucleotide sequence: TGTGCCAGCAGTGAAACGGCGACAGATACGCAGTATTTT.

This clonotype showed up many times. The V and J genes are TRBV5-1 and TRBJ1-2; maybe TRBD1 (6 bases). CDR1 and CDR2 (germline): SGHRS, YFSETQ. Trimming shortened V by 3 bases and J by 4 bases, and 13 bases separated the two germline ends. The CDR3 is 14 amino acids. CDR3 DNA: TGCGCCAGCAGCTCCGGACAGACCTCCTATGGCTACACCTTC. Amino acids: CASSSGQTSYGYTF.

The J gene is TRBJ1-1, the V gene TRBV20-1; D remains ambiguous. The germline V and J ends were trimmed by 3 bases and 0 bases, with 11 bases remaining between them. From germline, CDR1 is DFQATT and CDR2 SNEGSKA (reference sequence). The CDR3 is 14 residues long. The CDR3 loop reads CSASPGSLNTEAFF. The DNA for the CDR3 is TGCAGTGCTAGTCCTGGCAGCCTGAACACTGAAGCTTTCTTT.

The chain recombines TRBV15 with TRBJ1-4, with D possibly being TRBD1 (6 bases). V was shortened by 4 bases and J by 6 bases, with 9 bases between the two germline ends. This CDR3 is 13 amino acids long. In germline, CDR1 is LNHNV, CDR2 YYDKDF (reference sequence). The CDR3 loop is CATSTGVDEKLFF. The DNA of the CDR3 is TGTGCCACCAGCACAGGGGTGGATGAAAAACTGTTTTTT.

This clonotype was found many times. The V and J genes are TRBV12-3 or TRBV12-4 and TRBJ2-2; the D gene is possibly TRBD1 (6 bases). This CDR3 region has 16 residues. The V and J ends lost 6 bases and 5 bases respectively, with 19 bases between them. The CDR3 spells CASSRASGVGTGELFF. In nucleotides, the CDR3 is TGTGCCAGCAGCCGCGCGTCAGGGGTAGGGACCGGGGAGCTGTTTTTT.

The CDR3 DNA is TGCAGCGTCTCGAGGACTTACACTGAAGCTTTCTTT. It is translated as CSVSRTYTEAFF. The rearrangement joins TRBV29-1 to TRBJ1-1; D is ambiguous. V dropped 6 bases and J dropped 3 bases, with 11 bases sitting between them. The length of the CDR3 is 12 residues. Germline assignment: CDR1 SQVTM and CDR2 ANQGSEA.

This clonotype was seen a single time. The chain recombines TRBV21-1 with TRBJ2-5; TRBD1 is the table's D call, not checked against the DNA. TRBV21-1 counts as a pseudogene. CDR3 size: 16 residues. The DNA for the CDR3 is TGTGCCAGCAGCATGTCCGGGACAGCCGATCAAGAGACCCAGTACTTC. Protein sequence: CASSMSGTADQETQYF.